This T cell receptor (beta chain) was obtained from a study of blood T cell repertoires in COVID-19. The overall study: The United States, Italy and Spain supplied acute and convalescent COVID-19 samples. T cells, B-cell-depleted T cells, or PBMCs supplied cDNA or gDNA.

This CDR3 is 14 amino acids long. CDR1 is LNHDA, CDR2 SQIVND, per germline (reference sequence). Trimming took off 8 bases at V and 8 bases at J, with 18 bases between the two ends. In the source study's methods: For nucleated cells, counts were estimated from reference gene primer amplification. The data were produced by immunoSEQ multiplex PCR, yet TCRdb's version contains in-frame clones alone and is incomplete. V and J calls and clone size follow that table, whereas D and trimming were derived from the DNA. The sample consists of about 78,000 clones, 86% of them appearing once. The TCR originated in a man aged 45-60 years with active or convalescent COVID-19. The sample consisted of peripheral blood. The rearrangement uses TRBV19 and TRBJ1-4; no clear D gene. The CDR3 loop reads CASRLPDPREKLFF. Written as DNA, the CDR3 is TGTGCCAGTCGGCTGCCAGACCCTAGGGAAAAACTGTTTTTT.